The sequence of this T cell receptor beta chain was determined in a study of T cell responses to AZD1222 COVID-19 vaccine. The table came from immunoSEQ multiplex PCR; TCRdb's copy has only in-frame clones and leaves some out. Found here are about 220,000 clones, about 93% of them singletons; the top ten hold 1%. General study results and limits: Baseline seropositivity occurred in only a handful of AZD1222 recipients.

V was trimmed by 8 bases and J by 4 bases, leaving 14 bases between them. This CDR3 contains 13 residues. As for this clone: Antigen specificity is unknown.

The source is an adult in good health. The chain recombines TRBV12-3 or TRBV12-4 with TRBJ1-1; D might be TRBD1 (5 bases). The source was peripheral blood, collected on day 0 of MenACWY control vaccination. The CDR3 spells CASAWGGGTEAFF. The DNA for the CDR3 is TGTGCCAGCGCGTGGGGGGGTGGCACTGAAGCTTTCTTT.